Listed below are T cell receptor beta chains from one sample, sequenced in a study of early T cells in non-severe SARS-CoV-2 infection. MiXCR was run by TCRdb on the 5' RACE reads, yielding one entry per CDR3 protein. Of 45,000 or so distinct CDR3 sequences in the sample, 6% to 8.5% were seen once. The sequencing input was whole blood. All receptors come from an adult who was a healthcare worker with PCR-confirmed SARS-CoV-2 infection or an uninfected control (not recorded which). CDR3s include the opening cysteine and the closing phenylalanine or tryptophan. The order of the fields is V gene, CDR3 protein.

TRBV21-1 CASTGQRGEYNEQFF
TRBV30 CAWSVYNEQFF
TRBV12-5 CASANPGGIAFF
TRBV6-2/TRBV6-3 CASSLRLGTDTQYF
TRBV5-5 CASSGSRQKETQYF
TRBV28 CASSLPSGAGEYF
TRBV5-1 CASSFSGSQPQHF
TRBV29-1 CSVLGTSGADEQFF
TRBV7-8 CASSFRAFLNPDTQYF
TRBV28 CASSTWTGPWADTQYF